These 11 T cell receptor beta chains came from one sample sequenced in a study of beta chain features in type 1 diabetes. The whole isolated RNA underwent reverse transcription, so sequencing captured expressed TCRB transcripts. Generated by immunoSEQ multiplex PCR, the TCRdb table keeps only in-frame clones and is missing some. The data show about 620,000 clones, with 15% to 17% seen just once and about 0.087% held by the top ten. Sample: naive CD4+ T cells from blood. Receptors originate from a man between 18 and 29 years old in good health.

This clone has a handful of counts. J is TRBJ2-5 and V is TRBV5-1, with TRBD1 matching over 8 bases. The CDR3 spans 13 residues. After removal of 2 bases from V and 5 bases from J, the junction contained 2 bases not matched to a gene. The germline CDR1 and CDR2 sequences are SGHRS and YFSETQ. The DNA of the CDR3 is TGCGCCAGCAGCTTCAGGGGGCGGGAGACCCAGTACTTC. This gives the protein CASSFRGRETQYF.

This chain links TRBV19 with TRBJ1-1, with D unresolved. Trimming took off 4 bases at V and 0 bases at J, with 9 bases between the two ends. CDR1 is LNHDA and CDR2 is SQIVND in the germline V gene (reference sequence). The CDR3 totals 14 residues. The CDR3 loop is CASSKLSMNTEAFF. The CDR3 DNA reads TGTGCCAGTAGTAAGCTTAGTATGAACACTGAAGCTTTCTTT.

This clone was counted only a few times. The rearrangement joins TRBV4-3 to TRBJ2-6; 12 bases agree with TRBD1. The CDR3 runs to 17 residues. With V trimmed by 3 bases and J by 2 bases, 2 bases remained unmatched. From germline, CDR1 is LGHNA and CDR2 YSLEER. For the CDR3, the DNA is TGCGCCAGCAGCCAGGGGACAGGGGGCACTGGGGCCAACGTCCTGACTTTC. Encoded protein: CASSQGTGGTGANVLTF.

This clone was picked up a small number of times. The chain links TRBV29-1 to TRBJ2-7; 8 nucleotides align to TRBD2. Trimming cost V 4 bases and J 2 bases; bases outside gene matches: 7. In germline, CDR1 is SQVTM, CDR2 ANQGSEA. The CDR3 totals 14 residues. The CDR3 DNA follows: TGCAGCGTTGTACCCCAGCGGGAGACCTACGAGCAGTACTTC. Protein product: CSVVPQRETYEQYF.

The CDR3 DNA sequence: TGTGCCAGCAGTTACGACCGACAGAGAGCCAAAAACATTCAGTACTTC. Amino acids: CASSYDRQRAKNIQYF. The gene calls are TRBV6-5 and TRBJ2-4, with a possible D match to TRBD1 (5 bases). The CDR3 runs to 16 residues. V was shortened by 2 bases and J by 0 bases, with 11 bases between the two germline ends. Germline V gene lookup returns CDR1 MNHEY and CDR2 SVGAGI.

This clone was counted a few times. The genes are TRBV7-3 and TRBJ2-1, with D possibly matching TRBD2 (6 bases). The ends were cut back, 5 bases at V and 5 bases at J, with 16 bases in the middle. Germline CDR1 is SGHTA and CDR2 is FQGTGA. The CDR3 runs to 15 residues. CDR3 nucleotide sequence: TGTGCCAGCAGCCCCGGGACTCGAAACAACAATGAGCAGTTCTTC. Residues: CASSPGTRNNNEQFF.

The V call is TRBV29-1, the J call TRBJ1-1; 7 bases are a match to TRBD1. Germline loops: CDR1 SQVTM, CDR2 ANQGSEA. The CDR3 runs 13 residues. V shed 7 bases and J 1 base; nucleotides not matched to a gene: 6. CDR3 in DNA: TGCAGCGCCCAGGGGGTTGGGAACACTGAAGCTTTCTTT. Translating it yields CSAQGVGNTEAFF.

The rearrangement links TRBV18 to TRBJ2-7; D is possibly TRBD2 (6 bases). CDR1 is KGHSH and CDR2 is LQKENI in the germline V gene. CDR3 size: 15 residues. V shed 4 bases and J shed 0 bases, with 13 bases lying between them. CDR3 in amino acids: CASSRGGTASYEQYF. As DNA, the CDR3 is TGTGCCAGCTCACGGGGCGGGACGGCCTCCTACGAGCAGTACTTC.

A few counts support this clone. The chain carries TRBV18 and TRBJ1-2; no clear D gene. The CDR3 covers 18 residues. Germline V lookup: CDR1 KGHSH, CDR2 LQKENI. V was pared by 2 bases and J by 0 bases, with 19 bases between. The DNA for the CDR3 is TGTGCCAGCTCACCAATCGCGGGTTCCAGCCCGTCTAACTATGGCTACACCTTC. Protein sequence: CASSPIAGSSPSNYGYTF.

This chain joins TRBV10-3 and TRBJ2-6, with D maybe TRBD1 (6 bases). Germline values: CDR1 ENHRY, CDR2 SYGVKD. V shed 2 bases and J shed 4 bases, with 12 bases lying between them. The CDR3 loop spans 16 amino acids. The CDR3 nucleotides are TGTGCCATCAGTGAGCACAGGGTTGCAGGGGCCAACGTCCTGACTTTC. This sequence encodes CAISEHRVAGANVLTF.

V usage is TRBV6-5 and J usage is TRBJ1-5; no reliable D call. Germline V gene sequence: CDR1 MNHEY, CDR2 SVGAGI. The CDR3 is 15 amino acids. V was clipped by 3 bases and J by 0 bases, with 9 bases between them. This CDR3 reads CASSYNGFSNQPQHF. As DNA, the CDR3 is TGTGCCAGCAGTTATAACGGGTTTAGCAATCAGCCCCAGCATTTT.